This TCR beta chain is drawn from a study of T cells in Graves' hyperthyroidism and ophthalmopathy. Study-wide context: Pretreatment peripheral blood was obtained at initial diagnosis.

This clonotype was counted only a few times. Amplification of TCR beta CDR3 regions was performed using RNA transcripts as template. First-round RT-PCR targeting the TCR CDR3 was performed with the HTBI primer set. MiXCR, run by TCRdb on the multiplex PCR reads, gives a single entry per CDR3 protein. The repertoire holds 45,000 to 60,000 distinct CDR3 sequences, with roughly 52% as singletons. Trimming removed 1 base at V and 2 bases at J, with 17 bases between. CDR1 is MDHEN and CDR2 is SYDVKM in the germline V gene. The length of the CDR3 is 17 residues. The clonotype was recovered from a woman aged 25 to 39 with Graves' ophthalmopathy. The chain combines TRBV28 with TRBJ1-1; a weak D match, TRBD1 (6 bases). The sample consisted of blood. As DNA, the CDR3 is TGTGCCAGCAGTTTATTATCGGGACACCAAATTAACACTGAAGCTTTCTTT. Amino acids: CASSLLSGHQINTEAFF.